The source of this TCR beta chain is a study of human T cells and chemical hapten exposure. The template was total RNA from unfractionated whole blood. CDR3 length: 14 residues. J was trimmed by 9 bases and V by 3 bases; bases with no gene match: 8. Whole-study results and caveats: DPC sensitization did not alter TCRs above 1 in 1000 frequency.

Unique molecular identifiers were linked by the library to individual cDNA molecules. Original handling: TCR counts had a median of about 100,000 per sample and spanned 23,224 to 690,600. MiXCR, run by TCRdb on the reads, gives a single entry per CDR3 protein. The V and J calls, along with clone size, are taken from TCRdb and not from the paper's own processing. This table has around 120,000 distinct CDR3 sequences, less than 10% appearing once. With respect to this clonotype: The antigen is undetermined. Since a much larger clone is just one base distant, this may be a read error.

This clonotype originated in a human donor in good health. Some clones in this sample may be carry-over from other donors' samples. Sequencing was done on a sample of whole blood. The gene calls are TRBV12-3 or TRBV12-4 and TRBJ2-1; 7 nucleotides agree with TRBD1. Here the CDR3 DNA reads TGTGCCAGCAGTTTGGGACAGCCCCGGTGTGAGCAGTTCTTC. Residues: CASSLGQPRCEQFF.